This T cell receptor (beta chain) was captured by sequencing in a study of T cells after posttransplantation cyclophosphamide. Findings of the study overall: TRB clonality was highly associated with recipient CMV seropositivity and reactivation. Later blood repertoires were often dominated by clones from the donor CD8+ memory compartment. Tissue-infiltrating T cells from skin or gut overlapped little with blood T cells.

Germline V gene sequence: CDR1 SGHDT, CDR2 YYEEEE. This CDR3 contains 14 residues. Trimming removed 1 base from V and 8 bases from J, with 15 bases in between. Many counts were recorded for this clone. The target antigen is unknown. Cyclophosphamide on days +3 and +4 followed busulfan-fludarabine conditioning and a marrow graft. Profiling relied on immunoSEQ multiplex PCR, and the TCRdb table lists in-frame clones only, not all of them. The sample lists 2,700 or so clones, none appearing once, the ten largest making up around 9.3%. The chain recombines TRBV5-6 with TRBJ1-2; TRBD1 might be the D (6 bases). Sequences were derived from PBMCs, sampled after allogeneic stem cell transplant with posttransplant cyclophosphamide. This receptor was identified in a male patient over 55 who received an allogeneic stem cell transplant from a related donor and was CMV-positive. Some T cells may be graft donor cells. CDR3 bases: TGTGCCAGCAGCTTGACAGGGTCCTTGTTGGGCTACACCTTC. Translated, it gives CASSLTGSLLGYTF.